The 11 T cell receptor beta chains given below trace back to one sample, sequenced in a study of blood T cell repertoires in COVID-19. TCRdb keeps only in-frame clones here, not all; method: immunoSEQ multiplex PCR. The sample has approximately 60,000 clones, around 82% seen once. The sequencing input was peripheral blood. The source is a woman older than 75 with acute or convalescent COVID-19.

V gene TRBV24-1 combines with J gene TRBJ1-6; D might be TRBD1 (6 bases). The CDR3 has 14 residues. V gave up 7 bases and J gave up 4 bases, with 10 bases separating them. From germline, CDR1 is KGHDR and CDR2 SFDVKD. The CDR3 is CATRYREYNSPLHF. The CDR3 nucleotides are TGTGCCACCAGGTACAGGGAGTATAATTCACCCCTCCACTTT.

The chain carries TRBV5-5 and TRBJ1-2; D uncertain. The CDR3 runs to 16 residues. Trimming pared 0 bases from V and 4 bases from J, leaving 16 bases between. Germline loops: CDR1 SGHKS, CDR2 YYEKEE (reference sequence). As DNA, the CDR3 is TGTGCCAGCAGCTTGGAAGGAGCCCCCAACCCCTATGGCTACACCTTC. Translated, it gives CASSLEGAPNPYGYTF.

This chain connects TRBV3-1 (or the pseudogene TRBV3-2) to TRBJ2-1; D is uncertain. This CDR3 contains 12 residues. Trimming pared 1 base from V and 6 bases from J, leaving 4 bases between. Per germline, CDR1 LGHDT and CDR2 YNNKEL (reference sequence). The DNA of the CDR3 is TGTGCCAGCAGCCAAGTATCCAATGAGCAGTTCTTC. Translated: CASSQVSNEQFF.

In DNA form, the CDR3 reads TGTGCCAGCAGCCGAGGGTCTGAGCAGTTCTTC. Its translation: CASSRGSEQFF. The genes are TRBV27 and TRBJ2-1; maybe TRBD2 (5 bases). The V gene's germline CDR1 is MNHEY and CDR2 SMNVEV (reference sequence). The CDR3 is 11 amino acids. Trimming pared 6 bases from V and 9 bases from J, leaving 9 bases between.

The V call is TRBV27, the J call TRBJ2-1; TRBD2 agrees at 7 bases. Germline V gene data show CDR1 as MNHEY and CDR2 as SMNVEV (reference sequence). With 5 bases clipped from V and 5 bases from J, the junction kept 12 bases outside the gene matches. This CDR3 has 16 residues. The CDR3 bases are TGTGCCAGCAGTCCAAGGTATCGGGGGGTTGACAATGAGCAGTTCTTC. Amino acid sequence: CASSPRYRGVDNEQFF.

The chain links TRBV27 to TRBJ2-4; D ambiguous. The V and J ends lost 3 bases and 9 bases respectively, with 9 bases between them. This CDR3 is 12 amino acids long. Germline V gene lookup returns CDR1 MNHEY and CDR2 SMNVEV (reference sequence). Here the CDR3 reads CASSFTGAIQYF. In DNA, the CDR3 is TGTGCCAGCAGTTTCACGGGTGCCATTCAGTACTTC.

CDR3 protein: CASSLATGNEQFF. DNA for the CDR3: TGTGCCAGCAGCTTGGCCACAGGGAATGAGCAGTTCTTC. V and J are TRBV5-4 and TRBJ2-1, with a tentative D call TRBD1 (6 bases). Germline V gene data show CDR1 as SGHNT and CDR2 as YYREEE (reference sequence). This CDR3 comprises 13 residues. Trimming took 0 bases from V and 7 from J, leaving 8 bases between them.

The chain combines TRBV28 with TRBJ1-2, with a weak D call TRBD1 (5 bases). V was trimmed by 8 bases and J by 2 bases, leaving 6 bases between them. Germline V CDR1 and CDR2: MDHEN, SYDVKM. This CDR3 spans 11 amino acids. The CDR3 nucleotides read TGTGCCAGCGGGGCGAACTATGGCTACACCTTC. Protein sequence: CASGANYGYTF.

The rearrangement links TRBV5-6 to TRBJ2-1; D unclear. Per germline, CDR1 SGHDT and CDR2 YYEEEE. The CDR3 covers 13 residues. V lost 4 bases to trimming and J lost 5 bases, with 10 bases between them. The CDR3 sequence is CASSTALNNEQFF. The CDR3 DNA follows: TGTGCCAGCAGCACTGCCCTGAACAATGAGCAGTTCTTC.

The chain joins TRBV28 to TRBJ1-2, with D tentatively TRBD1 (6 bases). Germline V CDR1 and CDR2: MDHEN, SYDVKM. The CDR3 totals 13 residues. Trimming removed 10 bases at V and 4 bases at J, with 16 bases between. CDR3 in amino acids: CAIIGTLGYGYTF. As DNA, the CDR3 is TGTGCCATCATTGGGACATTGGGCTATGGCTACACCTTC.

The J gene is TRBJ1-1, the V gene TRBV28, with D perhaps TRBD1 (6 bases). The CDR3 is made up of 12 amino acids. Trimming shortened V by 6 bases and J by 7 bases, and 12 bases separated the two germline ends. Germline CDR1 MDHEN, CDR2 SYDVKM. The CDR3: CASSPGTNEAFF. The CDR3 DNA reads as TGTGCCAGCAGCCCTGGGACAAATGAAGCTTTCTTT.